Here is one T cell receptor beta chain with its context. Its specificity is unknown. The CDR3 is 13 residues long. Germline CDR1 is MNHEY and CDR2 is SMNVEV (reference sequence). The record originates from a study of monozygotic twins with inflammatory bowel disease. Study results and caveats: T cell subtypes that differed could not be told apart.

cDNA was produced in eight separate reactions per sample. The authors ran two nested PCRs of approximately 17 and 9 cycles on TCRalpha and TCRbeta cDNA. TCRdb re-called the 5' RACE reads; one entry per CDR3 protein, DNA not given. The sample includes approximately 160,000 distinct CDR3 sequences. The rearrangement joins TRBV27 to TRBJ1-2; the D call from TCRdb, TRBD1, cannot be confirmed without DNA. The sequence came from a human donor with ulcerative colitis or Crohn's disease, or a healthy co-twin of an affected twin (not recorded which). The specimen was blood. The CDR3 is CASSGGQEDGYTF.